This TCR beta chain was obtained from a study of cytotoxic CD8 clonotypes in ibrutinib-treated CLL. About the study: Within the patient group, roughly 11 were relapsed/refractory and roughly 14 treatment-naive, and 17 were IGHV unmutated. Study-level results: Rare overall, public clonotypes shrank or held steady under therapy. Sustained-remission and progressing patients were not sampled at matched times.

CDR3 size: 14 residues. Trimming took 6 bases from V and 2 from J, leaving 13 bases between them. Germline CDR1 and CDR2: MNHNY and SVGAGI (reference sequence). As regards this clone: Antigen: not known.

Repertoires were generated with immunoSEQ multiplex PCR, while TCRdb's copy carries only in-frame clones and drops some. The sample has fewer than 85,000 clones, roughly 77% seen once; the top ten hold approximately 4.4%. The clonotype was recovered from a human donor with chronic lymphocytic leukemia. The chain employs TRBV6-6 and TRBJ2-5; the D gene is possibly TRBD2 (7 bases). This specimen was PBMCs, taken after 12 months of ibrutinib treatment. The DNA for the CDR3 is TGTGCCAGCAGACAGGGAGGGATGCAAGAGACCCAGTACTTC. Its translation: CASRQGGMQETQYF.